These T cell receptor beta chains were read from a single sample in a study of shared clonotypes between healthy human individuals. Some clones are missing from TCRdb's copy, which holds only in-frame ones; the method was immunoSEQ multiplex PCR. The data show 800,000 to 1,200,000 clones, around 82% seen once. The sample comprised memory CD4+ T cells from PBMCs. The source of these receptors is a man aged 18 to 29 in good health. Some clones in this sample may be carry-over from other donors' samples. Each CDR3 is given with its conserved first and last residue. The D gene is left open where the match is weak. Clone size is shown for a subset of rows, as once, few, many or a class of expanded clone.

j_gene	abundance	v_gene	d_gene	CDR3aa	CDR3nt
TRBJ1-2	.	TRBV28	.	CASSLLHGSAGGGYTF	TGTGCCAGCAGTTTACTTCATGGGTCTGCGGGAGGTGGCTACACCTTC
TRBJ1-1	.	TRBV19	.	CASSIFGRSLEAFF	TGTGCCAGTAGTATATTCGGCAGGAGCCTTGAAGCTTTCTTT
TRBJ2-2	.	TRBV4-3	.	CASSQESVQGSNTGELFF	TGCGCCAGCAGCCAAGAGTCGGTCCAGGGTTCAAACACCGGGGAGCTGTTTTTT
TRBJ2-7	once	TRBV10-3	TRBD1	CAISESGGAFYEQYF	TGTGCCATCAGTGAGTCAGGGGGCGCCTTTTACGAGCAGTACTTC
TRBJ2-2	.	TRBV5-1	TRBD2	CASSPSPGGTGELFF	TGCGCCAGCAGCCCCTCTCCGGGGGGCACCGGGGAGCTGTTTTTT
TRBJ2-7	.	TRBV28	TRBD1	CASSPRQGEQYF	TGTGCCAGCAGTCCCCGACAGGGGGAACAGTACTTC
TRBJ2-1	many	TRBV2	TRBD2	CASSRLAGGYNEQFF	TGTGCCAGCAGTAGACTAGCGGGAGGTTACAATGAGCAGTTCTTC
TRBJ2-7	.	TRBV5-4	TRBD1	CASSLPGQGPHEQYF	TGTGCCAGCAGCCTTCCGGGACAGGGGCCCCACGAGCAGTACTTC
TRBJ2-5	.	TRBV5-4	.	CASALARGGYQETQYF	TGTGCCAGCGCTTTGGCCAGGGGAGGTTACCAAGAGACCCAGTACTTC
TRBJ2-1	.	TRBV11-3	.	CASSLEGGGNNEQFF	TGTGCCAGCAGCTTAGAGGGGGGAGGCAACAATGAGCAGTTCTTC
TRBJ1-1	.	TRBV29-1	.	CSVETRLGGEAFF	TGCAGCGTTGAAACAAGGTTAGGAGGTGAAGCTTTCTTT
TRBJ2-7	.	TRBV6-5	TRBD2	CASSRGTSSYEQYF	TGTGCCAGCAGCCGGGGGACTAGCTCCTACGAGCAGTACTTC
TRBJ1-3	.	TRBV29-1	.	CSVEASANTIYF	TGCAGCGTTGAAGCGTCGGCGAACACCATATATTTT
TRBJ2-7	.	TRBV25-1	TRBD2	CASSVAGVREQYF	TGTGCCAGCAGCGTAGCGGGAGTAAGGGAGCAGTACTTC
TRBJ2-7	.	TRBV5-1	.	CASSIAGDEQYF	TGCGCCAGCAGCATTGCCGGGGACGAGCAGTACTTC
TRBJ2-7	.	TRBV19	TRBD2	CASSMRSGGTYEQYF	TGTGCCAGTAGTATGCGTAGCGGGGGAACCTACGAGCAGTACTTC
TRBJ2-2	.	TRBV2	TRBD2	CASSLATSGRGTGELFF	TGTGCCAGCAGCCTCGCCACTAGCGGGAGGGGGACCGGGGAGCTGTTTTTT
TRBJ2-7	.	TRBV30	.	CAWSVEGYEQYF	TGTGCCTGGAGTGTAGAGGGATACGAGCAGTACTTC
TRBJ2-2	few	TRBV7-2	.	CASSFYTVGTGELFF	TGTGCCAGCAGCTTCTACACGGTGGGGACCGGGGAGCTGTTTTTT
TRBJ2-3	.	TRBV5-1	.	CASRSPSSTDTQYF	TGCGCCAGCAGGAGTCCGAGCAGCACAGATACGCAGTATTTT
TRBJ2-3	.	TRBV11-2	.	CASSLVPGSTDTQYF	TGTGCCAGCAGCTTAGTCCCCGGTAGCACAGATACGCAGTATTTT
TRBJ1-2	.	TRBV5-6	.	CASSFSVGRGHYGYTF	TGTGCCAGCAGCTTTTCGGTAGGCAGGGGCCACTATGGCTACACCTTC
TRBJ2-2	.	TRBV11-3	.	CASSLAGLNTGELFF	TGTGCCAGCAGCTTAGCGGGGCTCAACACCGGGGAGCTGTTTTTT
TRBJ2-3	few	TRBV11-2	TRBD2	CASSQREGRADTQYF	TGTGCCAGCAGTCAGCGGGAGGGCCGCGCAGATACGCAGTATTTT
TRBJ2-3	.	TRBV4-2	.	CASSQVGNGSPQYF	TGTGCCAGCAGCCAAGTGGGAAACGGGAGTCCGCAGTATTTT
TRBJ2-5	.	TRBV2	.	CASSEGGWPQYF	TGTGCCAGCAGTGAAGGTGGATGGCCCCAGTACTTC
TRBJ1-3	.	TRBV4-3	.	CASSQGLSGNTIYF	TGCGCCAGCAGCCAAGGCCTCTCTGGAAACACCATATATTTT
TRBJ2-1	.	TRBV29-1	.	CSVERWQGIHEQFF	TGCAGCGTTGAGAGGTGGCAGGGAATCCATGAGCAGTTCTTC
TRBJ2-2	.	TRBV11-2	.	CASSFSEDGELFF	TGTGCCAGCAGCTTTAGCGAGGACGGGGAGCTGTTTTTT
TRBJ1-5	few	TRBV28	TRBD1	CASRERDRPQHF	TGTGCCAGCAGAGAGAGGGACAGGCCCCAGCATTTT
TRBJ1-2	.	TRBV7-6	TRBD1	CASSQQNRGGGYTF	TGTGCCAGCAGCCAACAAAACAGGGGAGGTGGCTACACCTTC
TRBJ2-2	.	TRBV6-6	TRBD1	CASEKSRQGVGELFF	TGTGCCAGCGAGAAGTCCCGACAGGGTGTAGGGGAGCTGTTTTTT
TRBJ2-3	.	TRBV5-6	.	CASSLPSTDTQYF	TGTGCCAGCAGCTTGCCCAGCACAGATACGCAGTATTTT
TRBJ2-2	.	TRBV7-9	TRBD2	CASSFGLAGIGTGELFF	TGTGCCAGCAGCTTTGGGCTAGCGGGAATTGGCACCGGGGAGCTGTTTTTT
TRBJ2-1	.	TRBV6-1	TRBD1	CARGTGDEQFF	TGTGCCAGGGGAACAGGGGATGAGCAGTTCTTC
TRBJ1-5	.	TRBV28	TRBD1	CASSSNRGISNQPQHF	TGTGCCAGCAGCTCGAACAGGGGGATCAGCAATCAGCCCCAGCATTTT
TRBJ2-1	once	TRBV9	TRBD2	CASSAQSGNSYNEQFF	TGTGCCAGCAGCGCTCAAAGCGGGAACTCCTACAATGAGCAGTTCTTC
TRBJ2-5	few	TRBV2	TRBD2	CASGGLAGVQETQYF	TGTGCCAGCGGGGGACTAGCGGGAGTCCAAGAGACCCAGTACTTC
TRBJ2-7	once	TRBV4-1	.	CASSQKDDEQYF	TGCGCCAGCAGCCAAAAAGATGACGAGCAGTACTTC
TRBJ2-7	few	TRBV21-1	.	CASCLDRGYEQYF	TGTGCCAGCTGCCTGGACAGGGGCTACGAGCAGTACTTC
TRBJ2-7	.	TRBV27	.	CASSLGGHSVRRQYF	TGTGCCAGCAGTTTAGGGGGACATTCAGTACGACGGCAGTACTTC
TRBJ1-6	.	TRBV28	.	CASRPLGYRDGSPLHF	TGTGCCAGCAGACCGCTAGGATATAGGGATGGTTCACCCCTCCACTTT
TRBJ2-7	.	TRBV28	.	CASRGQQVSSYEQYF	TGTGCCAGCAGGGGGCAACAGGTTAGCTCCTACGAGCAGTACTTC
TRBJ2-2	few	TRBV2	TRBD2	CATNLAEDPNTGELFF	TGTGCCACTAATCTAGCGGAAGACCCGAACACCGGGGAGCTGTTTTTT
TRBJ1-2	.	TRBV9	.	CASDKGSGGYTF	TGTGCCAGCGACAAGGGTTCGGGTGGCTACACCTTC